This T cell receptor (beta chain) was documented in a study of blood T cell repertoires in COVID-19 (dated by TCRdb to the early 2020s). For the wider study: Samples from collaborators originated in the United States, Italy and Spain and spanned both the acute and convalescent phases of COVID-19. The material from the prospective study consisted of cDNA or gDNA derived from T cells, B-cell-depleted T cells, or PBMCs. Deeply sampled blood TCRbeta repertoires from subjects exposed to, actively infected with, or recovered from COVID-19 were included in the dataset. The repertoires were released in a freely available public database intended as a resource for research on the immune response to SARS-CoV-2. Samples came from the ongoing ImmuneRACE study (first 160 participants) plus 1,254 subjects from 6 global collaborators. Sample metadata almost always included a de-identified subject ID, COVID-19 status, age in years and sex. HLA class I and class II types, where available, came from metadata supplied by the sample provider rather than from assay-based typing.

In Seattle, one collaborating source enrolled patients while the infection was active and tracked those patients longitudinally over the course of disease. Each collaborating institution followed its own protocols to collect whole blood in K2EDTA tubes. Collaborator samples were shipped for TCRbeta analysis as frozen whole blood, isolated PBMCs, or DNA extracted from either sample type. The immunoSEQ Assay, a bias-controlled multiplex PCR, was used to amplify TCRbeta CDR3 regions from genomic DNA. Per the source publication's procedure: The number of nucleated cells in each sample was estimated by amplification of reference gene primers within the assay. To quantify the absolute abundance of each unique TCRbeta CDR3 rearrangement, sequence reads were collapsed and filtered. For each sample, productive Simpson clonality was calculated as the square root of Simpson's diversity index over productive rearrangements. The table was pulled from immuneACCESS by TCRdb, which kept in-frame rearrangements only. Such tables lose some clones; where checked, under half of the loss comes from unresolved V genes, and the rest has no known cause. V, J and clone size derive from that table, while D and trimming were established from the DNA sequence. This sample holds 250,000 to 300,000 clones; just under 90% were observed only once. The ten biggest clones cover 6.3% of the sample.

Points on this clone: It lacks a known antigen. An end of the junction does not agree with germline; a read error may underlie this.

Results the study describes overall, beyond this receptor: The quantity of clinical and demographic metadata differed by source and by participant and was supplied without curation.

The CDR3 measures 14 amino acids from cysteine to phenylalanine. This entry keeps only the CDR3 DNA: 42 bases, framed from base 1. As encoded in the germline V gene, CDR1 is SNHLY while CDR2 is FYNNEI. This receptor was taken from a woman in her fifties or sixties with COVID-19, enrolled during active disease. The sequencing input was peripheral blood. The chain uses TRBV2 and TRBJ2-5; 10 central nucleotides agree with TRBD1. The CDR3 protein: CASRTGGNHETQYF. The DNA is as follows: TGTGCCAGCAGGACAGGGGGCAACCACGAGACCCAGTACTTC.